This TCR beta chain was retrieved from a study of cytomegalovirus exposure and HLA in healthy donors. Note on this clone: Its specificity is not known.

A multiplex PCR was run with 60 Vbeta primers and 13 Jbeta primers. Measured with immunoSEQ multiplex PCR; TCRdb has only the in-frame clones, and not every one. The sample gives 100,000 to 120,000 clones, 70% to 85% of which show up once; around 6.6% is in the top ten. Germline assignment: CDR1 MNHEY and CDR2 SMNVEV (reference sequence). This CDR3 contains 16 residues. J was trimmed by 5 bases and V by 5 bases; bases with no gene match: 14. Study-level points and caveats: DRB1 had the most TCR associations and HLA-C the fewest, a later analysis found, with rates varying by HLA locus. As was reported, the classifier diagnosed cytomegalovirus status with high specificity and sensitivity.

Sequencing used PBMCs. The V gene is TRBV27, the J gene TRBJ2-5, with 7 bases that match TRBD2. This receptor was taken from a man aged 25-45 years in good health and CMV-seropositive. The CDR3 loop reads CASSPGGLGRKETQYF. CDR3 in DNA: TGTGCCAGCAGTCCGGGGGGACTTGGGCGTAAGGAGACCCAGTACTTC.